These 17 T cell receptor beta chains were all obtained from the same sample, sequenced in a study of T cell responses to AZD1222 COVID-19 vaccine (dated by TCRdb to about 2021). The library was built by means of the immunoSEQ multiplex PCR assay. In TCRdb, the immuneACCESS table is reduced to in-frame sequences with V and J assigned. These tables do not hold every clone; where another copy was compared, an unresolved V gene accounts for under half, and the others remain unexplained. The sample table holds approximately 100,000 clones, of which around nine tenths were seen once. 2% to 2.5% of the sample is held by the ten biggest clonotypes. The sample's time point label is to be understood as: about 28 days (+/-7) after the second vaccine dose. Material: peripheral blood, obtained 28 days after the second AZD1222 dose. Receptors were obtained from an adult who received the AZD1222 COVID-19 vaccine.

The chain uses TRBV3-1 (or the pseudogene TRBV3-2) and TRBJ1-4, with D possibly being TRBD1 (5 bases). Trimming shortened V by 1 base and J by 8 bases, and 14 bases separated the two germline ends. This CDR3 region has 15 residues. Germline CDR1 reads LGHDT; CDR2 reads YNNKEL (reference sequence). The CDR3 nucleotides are TGTGCCAGCAGCCAAGGACGCAGGGACGGGGAAAAACTGTTTTTT. Protein sequence: CASSQGRRDGEKLFF.

The genes are TRBV11-2 and TRBJ2-5; 7 bases line up with TRBD2. This CDR3 is built from 16 residues. The V gene end was trimmed by 3 bases and the J gene end by 5 bases; junction bases not matched to a gene: 12. Germline assignment: CDR1 SGHAT and CDR2 FQNNGV. CDR3 DNA: TGTGCCAGCAGCTTCGGCGGGAGCATGGTTCTGGAGACCCAGTACTTC. It codes for CASSFGGSMVLETQYF.

The CDR3 DNA is TGCAGCGTTATTCTCGGGACAGGGGGCATGAACACTGAAGCTTTCTTT. It translates to CSVILGTGGMNTEAFF. The V gene is TRBV29-1, the J gene TRBJ1-1, with 12 bases lining up with TRBD1. Trimming at V came to 5 bases and at J to 0 bases, leaving 7 bases not matched to a gene. The CDR3 consists of 16 residues. Germline values: CDR1 SQVTM, CDR2 ANQGSEA. The full variable domain, with the rest looked up from reference TRBV29-1 and TRBJ1-1, is SAVISQKPSRDICQRGTSLTIQCQVDSQVTMMFWYRQQPGQSLTLIATANQGSEATYESGFVIDKFPISRPNLTFSTLTVSNMSPEDSSIYLCSVILGTGGMNTEAFFGQGTRLTVV.

The rearrangement uses TRBV6-5 and TRBJ1-1; the D is unclear. Per the germline V gene, CDR1 is MNHEY and CDR2 is SVGAGI. V was pared by 7 bases and J by 0 bases, with 6 bases between. The CDR3 spans 12 residues. This CDR3 is CASTWVNTEAFF. As DNA, the CDR3 is TGTGCCAGCACTTGGGTGAACACTGAAGCTTTCTTT.

The chain couples TRBV5-8 to TRBJ1-5; the D is unclear. The CDR3 runs to 15 residues. The germline gives CDR1 SGHTS, CDR2 YDEGEE. Trimming took off 1 base at V and 4 bases at J, with 12 bases between the two ends. CDR3 in amino acids: CASSLRRSQNQPQHF. CDR3 DNA: TGTGCCAGCAGCTTGCGTCGTTCCCAGAATCAGCCCCAGCATTTT.

The rearrangement links TRBV19 to TRBJ1-6; 8 bases align to TRBD1. Germline trimming cut 7 bases from V and 7 bases from J; bases unmatched to any gene: 9. The CDR3 covers 15 residues. Germline V gene sequence: CDR1 LNHDA, CDR2 SQIVND (reference sequence). CDR3 coding DNA: TGTGCCAGTAACCAGCAGGGGGCTGTAAATTCACCCCTCCACTTT. It encodes CASNQQGAVNSPLHF.

In its sample, this clone was seen once. V and J are TRBV27 and TRBJ2-3; TRBD2 matches at 8 bases. The length of the CDR3 is 22 residues. Germline V gene lookup returns CDR1 MNHEY and CDR2 SMNVEV (reference sequence). V shed 1 base and J 2 bases; nucleotides not matched to a gene: 23. CDR3 in amino acids: CASSLLGARRPSGLRATDTQYF. DNA for the CDR3: TGTGCCAGCAGTTTATTAGGGGCCCGCCGACCTAGCGGGCTAAGAGCCACAGATACGCAGTATTTT.

This chain connects TRBV7-3 to TRBJ2-2; D remains ambiguous. Trimming pared 5 bases from V and 5 bases from J, leaving 6 bases between. Germline CDR1 reads SGHTA; CDR2 reads FQGTGA. This CDR3 comprises 12 residues. Here the CDR3 reads CASSASTGELFF. The CDR3 nucleotides read TGTGCCAGCAGCGCGTCGACCGGGGAGCTGTTTTTT.

The rearrangement joins TRBV19 to TRBJ1-4, with a possible D match to TRBD1 (5 bases). Looked up from germline, CDR1 is LNHDA and CDR2 is SQIVND (reference sequence). CDR3 length: 16 residues. Trimming took 4 bases from V and 0 from J, leaving 12 bases between them. As DNA, the CDR3 is TGTGCCAGTAGTAATAGGGGCCGTGCAACTAATGAAAAACTGTTTTTT. It specifies CASSNRGRATNEKLFF.

The genes are TRBV7-8 and TRBJ2-1, with 7 bases fitting TRBD2. The CDR3 loop spans 15 amino acids. The junction had 8 bases not matched to a gene; V was cut back by 5 bases and J by 4 bases. Germline V gene data show CDR1 as SGHVS and CDR2 as FQNEAQ. DNA of the CDR3: TGTGCCAGCAGCCAGAGTCGGGGGGTATACAATGAGCAGTTCTTC. The encoded protein is CASSQSRGVYNEQFF.

The chain links TRBV7-2 to TRBJ2-7; 13 nucleotides match TRBD2. This CDR3 is 19 amino acids long. Germline trimming cut 1 base from V and 4 bases from J; bases unmatched to any gene: 13. CDR1 SGHTA and CDR2 FQGNSA come from the germline V gene. This chain's CDR3 is CASSLVRGTSGEAGYEQYF. CDR3 coding DNA: TGTGCCAGCAGCTTAGTGAGGGGGACTAGCGGGGAAGCGGGGTACGAGCAGTACTTC.

V is TRBV7-2 and J is TRBJ2-1, with TRBD2 matching 8 bases. Germline lookup yields CDR1 SGHTA and CDR2 FQGNSA. This CDR3 region has 15 residues. Trimming cost V 2 bases and J 4 bases; bases outside gene matches: 4. CDR3 DNA: TGTGCCAGCAGCTTAACTAGCGGAACTTACAATGAGCAGTTCTTC. Amino acids: CASSLTSGTYNEQFF.

The V call is TRBV18, the J call TRBJ2-6; TRBD1 aligns across 7 bases. Losses at the gene ends were 9 bases for V and 0 bases for J; bases not matched to a gene: 11. Germline values: CDR1 KGHSH, CDR2 LQKENI. This CDR3 is 17 amino acids long. DNA of the CDR3: TGTGCCAGTTCCGGGCCTACAGGGGTCTCTGGGGCCAACGTCCTGACTTTC. Translation gives CASSGPTGVSGANVLTF.

The chain recombines TRBV7-2 with TRBJ1-5; 9 bases line up with TRBD1. V shed 6 bases and J 4 bases; nucleotides not matched to a gene: 7. This CDR3 spans 15 amino acids. Germline V gene sequence: CDR1 SGHTA, CDR2 FQGNSA. The CDR3 region is CASRRTGEWNQPQHF. CDR3 DNA: TGTGCCAGCAGACGGACAGGGGAATGGAATCAGCCCCAGCATTTT.

The chain carries TRBV3-1 (or the pseudogene TRBV3-2) and TRBJ1-4; D possibly corresponds to TRBD1 (6 bases). Germline values: CDR1 LGHDT, CDR2 YNNKEL (reference sequence). V was clipped by 3 bases and J by 7 bases, with 18 bases between them. This CDR3 has 16 residues. The CDR3 protein is CASSHGSWTEVEKLFF. DNA of the CDR3: TGTGCCAGCAGCCATGGAAGCTGGACAGAGGTTGAAAAACTGTTTTTT.

This clone was detected a few times. The chain carries TRBV5-1 and TRBJ2-1; D is uncertain. Germline CDR1 is SGHRS and CDR2 is YFSETQ. This CDR3 spans 14 amino acids. V lost 2 bases to trimming and J lost 0 bases, with 6 bases between them. In nucleotides, the CDR3 is TGCGCCAGCAGCTTTATAAGCTCCTACAATGAGCAGTTCTTC. This translates into CASSFISSYNEQFF.

This chain uses TRBV18 with TRBJ1-1, with D unclear. Germline assignment: CDR1 KGHSH and CDR2 LQKENI. CDR3 size: 14 residues. V was clipped by 6 bases and J by 4 bases, with 15 bases between them. This CDR3 reads CASSDHQEGTEAFF. CDR3 nucleotides: TGTGCCAGCTCCGACCACCAGGAGGGCACTGAAGCTTTCTTT.